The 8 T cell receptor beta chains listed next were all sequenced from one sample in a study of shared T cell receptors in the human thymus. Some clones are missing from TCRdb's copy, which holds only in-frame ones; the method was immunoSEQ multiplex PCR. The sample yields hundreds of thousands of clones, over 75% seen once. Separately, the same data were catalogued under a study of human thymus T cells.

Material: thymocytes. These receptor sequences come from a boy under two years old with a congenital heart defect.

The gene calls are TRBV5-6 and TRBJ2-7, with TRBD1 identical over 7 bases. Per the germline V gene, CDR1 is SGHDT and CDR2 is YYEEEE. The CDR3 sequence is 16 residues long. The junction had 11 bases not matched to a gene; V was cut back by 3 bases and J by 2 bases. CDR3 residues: CASSSTGDSQPYEQYF. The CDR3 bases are TGTGCCAGCAGCTCGACTGGGGACAGCCAGCCCTACGAGCAGTACTTC. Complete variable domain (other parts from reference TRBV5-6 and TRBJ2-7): DAGVTQSPTHLIKTRGQQVTLRCSPKSGHDTVSWYQQALGQGPQFIFQYYEEEERQRGNFPDRFSGHQFPNYSSELNVNALLLGDSALYLCASSSTGDSQPYEQYFGPGTRLTVT.

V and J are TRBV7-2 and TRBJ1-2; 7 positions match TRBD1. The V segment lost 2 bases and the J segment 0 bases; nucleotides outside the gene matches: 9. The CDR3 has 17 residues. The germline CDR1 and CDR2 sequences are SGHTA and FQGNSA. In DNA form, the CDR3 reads TGTGCCAGCAGCTTAACTGGTAGGGGGCAAGCTAACTATGGCTACACCTTC. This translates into CASSLTGRGQANYGYTF.

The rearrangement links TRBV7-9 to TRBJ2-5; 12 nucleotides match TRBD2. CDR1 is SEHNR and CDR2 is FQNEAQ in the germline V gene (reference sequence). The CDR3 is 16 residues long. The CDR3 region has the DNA TGTGCGACCAGCAGGGGGACTAGCGGGTTACAAGAGACCCAGTACTTC. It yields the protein CATSRGTSGLQETQYF.

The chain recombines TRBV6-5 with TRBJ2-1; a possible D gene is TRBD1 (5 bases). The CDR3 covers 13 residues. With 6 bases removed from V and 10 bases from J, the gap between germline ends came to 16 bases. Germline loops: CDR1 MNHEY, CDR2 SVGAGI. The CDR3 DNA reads TGTGCCAGCAGCTTAGACAGAGGCCCCGAGCAGTTCTTC. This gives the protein CASSLDRGPEQFF.

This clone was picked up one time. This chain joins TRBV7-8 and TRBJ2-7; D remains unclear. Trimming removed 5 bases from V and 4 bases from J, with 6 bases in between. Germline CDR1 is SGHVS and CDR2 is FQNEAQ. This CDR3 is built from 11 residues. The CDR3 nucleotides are TGTGCCAGCAGCCAGATATACGAGCAGTACTTC. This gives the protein CASSQIYEQYF.

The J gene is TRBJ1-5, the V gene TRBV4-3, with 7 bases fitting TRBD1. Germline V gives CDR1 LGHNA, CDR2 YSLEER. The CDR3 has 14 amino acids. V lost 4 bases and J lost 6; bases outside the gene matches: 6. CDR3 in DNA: TGCGCCAGCAGCCCAGACAGGGAACGTCAGCCCCAGCATTTT. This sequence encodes CASSPDRERQPQHF.

CDR3 DNA: TGTGCCAGCAGCCCCTCAGCAGGGGGTATGAATGAGCAGTTCTTC. Encoded protein: CASSPSAGGMNEQFF. The rearrangement joins TRBV14 to TRBJ2-1, with 7 bases that match TRBD1. The CDR3 length is 15 residues. CDR1 and CDR2 from the germline V gene are SGHDN and FVKESK. The ends lost 4 bases at V and 7 bases at J; junction bases unmatched: 10.

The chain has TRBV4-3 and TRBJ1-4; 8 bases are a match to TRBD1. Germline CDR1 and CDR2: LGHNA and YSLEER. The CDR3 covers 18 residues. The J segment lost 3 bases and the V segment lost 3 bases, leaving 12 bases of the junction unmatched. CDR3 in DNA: TGCGCCAGCAGCCAGGGGTGGACAGGGATGGGACCTAATGAAAAACTGTTTTTT. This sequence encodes CASSQGWTGMGPNEKLFF.